Following are 23 T cell receptor beta chains from one sample sequenced in a study of OX40 agonist ivuxolimab in advanced cancers. Profiling relied on immunoSEQ multiplex PCR, and the TCRdb table lists in-frame clones only, not all of them. The sample consists of more than 55,000 clones, 70% to 90% of them appearing once. Sample: CD4+ or CD8+ T cells sorted from blood, taken in a trial of the OX40 agonist ivuxolimab. All receptors come from an adult with an advanced solid tumor such as melanoma, head and neck, liver or kidney cancer.

This clone occurred once. In DNA form, the CDR3 reads TGTGCCAGCAGCCAGAGCCTCAATGAGCAGTTCTTC. Amino acids: CASSQSLNEQFF. The genes are TRBV4-2 and TRBJ2-1; D is uncertain. Germline CDR1 LGHNA, CDR2 YNFKEQ. This CDR3 region has 12 residues. V lost 3 bases to trimming and J lost 6 bases, with 6 bases between them.

The V and J genes are TRBV7-6 and TRBJ1-2; D remains unclear. This CDR3 contains 13 residues. The V end lost 1 base, the J end lost 4 bases, and 7 bases lay between the germline ends. Per the germline V gene, CDR1 is SGHVS and CDR2 is FNYEAQ. The CDR3 DNA is TGTGCCAGCAGCTTAGGGGGAGGCTATGGCTACACCTTC. It translates to CASSLGGGYGYTF.

The table lists this clone with a few counts. The rearrangement links TRBV6-5 to TRBJ1-2; D is unclear. Germline V gene data show CDR1 as MNHEY and CDR2 as SVGAGI. There are 14 residues in the CDR3. Trimming took 7 bases from V and 7 from J, leaving 19 bases between them. The CDR3 bases are TGTGCCAGCAAGGTGGAGGCCGTCGGTCTTGGCTACACCTTC. It is translated as CASKVEAVGLGYTF.

The chain has TRBV5-1 and TRBJ1-1, with no clear D. Germline assignment: CDR1 SGHRS and CDR2 YFSETQ. The length of the CDR3 is 15 residues. The V end was cut by 0 bases, the J end by 2 bases, with 11 bases between. CDR3 amino acids: CASSLVAQHNTEAFF. The CDR3 DNA reads TGCGCCAGCAGCTTGGTGGCCCAACACAACACTGAAGCTTTCTTT.

The chain is built from TRBV5-1 and TRBJ2-1; 7 bases are shared with TRBD1. The CDR3 spans 15 residues. V lost 1 base to trimming and J lost 4 bases; unmatched junction nucleotides: 5. Germline assignment: CDR1 SGHRS and CDR2 YFSETQ. The CDR3 region has the DNA TGCGCCAGCAGCTTGACGGGACAGACTTACAATGAGCAGTTCTTC. It codes for CASSLTGQTYNEQFF.

The chain combines TRBV7-3 with TRBJ2-1, with D maybe TRBD2 (6 bases). The CDR3 length is 14 residues. V was cut by 5 bases and J by 7 bases, with 15 bases left in between. Germline V lookup: CDR1 SGHTA, CDR2 FQGTGA. The DNA for the CDR3 is TGTGCCAGCAGCAGGGCTTTCGGGGGTAATGAGCAGTTCTTC. It yields the protein CASSRAFGGNEQFF.

The chain uses TRBV19 and TRBJ1-3; D gene uncertain. The CDR3 sequence is 16 residues long. The V end lost 5 bases, the J end lost 0 bases, and 14 bases lay between the germline ends. CDR1 and CDR2 from the germline V gene are LNHDA and SQIVND (reference sequence). The CDR3 reads CASSPAAYFSGNTIYF. In DNA form, the CDR3 reads TGTGCCAGTAGTCCCGCCGCGTACTTCTCTGGAAACACCATATATTTT.

This sequence joins TRBV7-9 and TRBJ2-2; possibly TRBD1 for D (6 bases). The germline V gene has CDR1 SEHNR and CDR2 FQNEAQ (reference sequence). The V end was cut by 5 bases, the J end by 6 bases, with 13 bases between. The length of the CDR3 is 14 residues. CDR3 loop: CASSRDIQAGELFF. CDR3 DNA: TGTGCCAGCAGCCGGGACATTCAGGCCGGGGAGCTGTTTTTT.

The chain employs TRBV4-2 and TRBJ2-7, with D tentatively TRBD1 (6 bases). V shed 5 bases and J shed 2 bases, with 19 bases lying between them. This CDR3 has 16 residues. CDR1 and CDR2 from the germline V gene are LGHNA and YNFKEQ. The CDR3 nucleotides are TGTGCCAGCAGCGTCCTAAACCTGGGGACACCCTACGAGCAGTACTTC. Amino acid sequence: CASSVLNLGTPYEQYF.

Regarding this clone: The sample carries other DNA sequences with the same CDR3. This chain uses TRBV9 with TRBJ2-7; D possibly corresponds to TRBD2 (5 bases). The CDR3 has 14 amino acids. V was clipped by 4 bases and J by 3 bases, with 14 bases between them. Germline-derived CDR1 and CDR2 are SGDLS and YYNGEE. CDR3 sequence: CASSPTGGGYEQYF. CDR3 coding DNA: TGTGCCAGCAGCCCTACGGGTGGAGGCTACGAGCAGTACTTC. Full variable domain (outside the CDR3, taken from reference TRBV9 and TRBJ2-7): DSGVTQTPKHLITATGQRVTLRCSPRSGDLSVYWYQQSLDQGLQFLIQYYNGEERAKGNILERFSAQQFPDLHSELNLSSLELGDSALYFCASSPTGGGYEQYFGPGTRLTVT.

The chain joins TRBV7-9 to TRBJ2-6; 8 positions match TRBD1. V trimming: 6 bases; J trimming: 2 bases; junction bases outside the gene matches: 0. The CDR3 consists of 14 residues. CDR1 is SEHNR, CDR2 FQNEAQ, per germline (reference sequence). This CDR3 is CASRQGAGANVLTF. CDR3 coding DNA: TGTGCCAGCAGACAGGGGGCTGGGGCCAACGTCCTGACTTTC.

This clone was seen once. The chain is built from TRBV6-5 and TRBJ2-7; 8 nucleotides line up with TRBD1. Losses at the gene ends were 2 bases for V and 5 bases for J; bases not matched to a gene: 8. Germline-derived CDR1 and CDR2 are MNHEY and SVGAGI. CDR3 size: 15 residues. CDR3 in amino acids: CASSYQGASPDEQYF. The CDR3 DNA is TGTGCCAGCAGTTACCAGGGGGCTTCTCCCGACGAGCAGTACTTC.

The rearrangement uses TRBV5-6 and TRBJ2-2; 14 positions agree with TRBD2. CDR1 is SGHDT and CDR2 is YYEEEE in the germline V gene. Trimming at V came to 0 bases and at J to 6 bases, leaving 10 bases not matched to a gene. The CDR3 consists of 19 residues. The chain's CDR3 is CASSLGLAGGPGMSGELFF. The CDR3 DNA reads TGTGCCAGCAGCTTGGGACTAGCGGGGGGGCCAGGGATGTCCGGGGAGCTGTTTTTT.

The rearrangement links TRBV5-6 to TRBJ1-5; TRBD1 aligns across 8 bases. The CDR3 is 16 residues long. V lost 1 base, J lost 2 bases, and 5 bases stayed unmatched. The germline gives CDR1 SGHDT, CDR2 YYEEEE. The CDR3 sequence is CASSLLDRAGNQPQHF. The DNA for the CDR3 is TGTGCCAGCAGCTTGTTGGACAGGGCCGGCAATCAGCCCCAGCATTTT.

The chain links TRBV19 to TRBJ1-2; 7 positions agree with TRBD1. There are 13 residues in the CDR3. The J segment lost 4 bases and the V segment lost 8 bases, leaving 7 bases of the junction unmatched. Germline V gives CDR1 LNHDA, CDR2 SQIVND (reference sequence). This CDR3 is CASYRGGGYGYTF. CDR3 coding DNA: TGTGCCAGTTACAGGGGTGGAGGCTATGGCTACACCTTC.

Comment on this clone: The junction shows a germline mismatch at one end, possibly a read error. The chain combines TRBV7-6 with TRBJ2-7; D might be TRBD2 (6 bases). Germline values: CDR1 SGHVS, CDR2 FNYEAQ. CDR3 length: 11 amino acids. CDR3 loop: CASSDLWEVHF. The CDR3 DNA sequence: TGTGCCAGCAGCGACCTCTGGGAGGTGCACTTC.

This chain joins TRBV29-1 and TRBJ2-1, with D possibly being TRBD2 (6 bases). The V end lost 4 bases, the J end lost 8 bases, and 12 bases lay between the germline ends. Germline V gene lookup returns CDR1 SQVTM and CDR2 ANQGSEA. The CDR3 runs to 12 residues. The CDR3 sequence is CSVGASVDEQFF. DNA for the CDR3: TGCAGCGTTGGGGCTAGCGTCGATGAGCAGTTCTTC.

The rearrangement uses TRBV30 and TRBJ1-6, with D possibly TRBD1 on 6 matching bases. Germline CDR1 GTSNPN, CDR2 SVGIG (reference sequence). The CDR3 spans 16 residues. V was clipped by 2 bases and J by 6 bases, with 17 bases between them. The CDR3 region has the DNA TGTGCCTGGAGTACCGGGACATCGCTGGGTAATTCACCCCTCCACTTT. Amino acids: CAWSTGTSLGNSPLHF. Based on the CDR3 plus reference TRBV30 and TRBJ1-6, the full variable domain is SQTIHQWPATLVQPVGSPLSLECTVEGTSNPNLYWYRQAAGRGLQLLFYSVGIGQISSEVPQNLSASRPQDRQFILSSKKLLLSDSGFYLCAWSTGTSLGNSPLHFGNGTRLTVT.

The chain carries TRBV2 and TRBJ2-5; unclear D gene. This CDR3 is 12 amino acids long. V lost 8 bases and J 4 bases, leaving 11 bases between the germline ends. The V gene's germline CDR1 is SNHLY and CDR2 FYNNEI. This chain's CDR3 is CASAGTIETQYF. The CDR3 bases are TGTGCCAGCGCAGGAACCATAGAGACCCAGTACTTC.

This clone has just one count. The rearrangement joins TRBV11-2 to TRBJ2-7; possibly TRBD1 for D (5 bases). There are 15 residues in the CDR3. CDR1 is SGHAT, CDR2 FQNNGV, per germline. V was shortened by 1 base and J by 0 bases, with 10 bases between the two germline ends. DNA of the CDR3: TGTGCCAGCAGCTTAGGACAGCCTAGCTCCTACGAGCAGTACTTC. Protein sequence: CASSLGQPSSYEQYF.

The genes are TRBV2 and TRBJ2-1, with 9 bases aligning to TRBD1. Trimming removed 6 bases from V and 10 bases from J; junction bases left unmatched: 4. The CDR3 loop spans 12 amino acids. The germline V gene has CDR1 SNHLY and CDR2 FYNNEI. The CDR3 DNA is TGTGCCAGCAGGGGGACAGGGACGGAGCAGTTCTTC. It yields the protein CASRGTGTEQFF.

The CDR3 DNA is TGCGCCAGCAGCCAAGGAGCGAGGGATAGCTCCTACAATGAGCAGTTCTTC. Protein: CASSQGARDSSYNEQFF. V and J are TRBV4-1 and TRBJ2-1; tentatively, D is TRBD2 (5 bases). V lost 1 base, J lost 0 bases, and 13 bases lay in between. Germline V gene sequence: CDR1 MGHRA, CDR2 YSYEKL. The CDR3 covers 17 residues.

The chain is built from TRBV11-3 and TRBJ2-3; 7 bases line up with TRBD2. This CDR3 region has 15 residues. J lost 2 bases, V lost 3 bases, and 5 bases had no gene match. The germline gives CDR1 SGHNT, CDR2 YENEEA. CDR3 amino acids: CASSFGTTITDTQYF. The CDR3 DNA reads TGTGCCAGCAGCTTCGGGACTACAATCACAGATACGCAGTATTTT.